This T cell receptor beta chain was sequenced in a study of shared clonotypes between healthy human individuals. A note on this clone: Its antigen is not known.

Produced via immunoSEQ multiplex PCR; TCRdb's table is partial and in-frame only. The sample has roughly 2.1 million clones; 93% are singletons. Naive CD8 cells, CD45RO-negative and positively selected for CCR7, excluded terminally differentiated effector memory CD45RA+ cells. Broader study findings: Non-shared clonotypes displayed generation probabilities falling below those of clonotypes present in all four donors. Clonotype sharing across donors was expected to vary with sequencing depth.

CDR1 KGHSH and CDR2 LQKENI come from the germline V gene. The CDR3 length is 15 residues. V lost 3 bases, J lost 0 bases, and 11 bases lay in between. The chain is built from TRBV18 and TRBJ1-1; D unclear. The clonotype was recovered from a man between 18 and 29 years old in good health. Some clones in this sample may be carry-over from other donors' samples. Sequencing used naive CD8+ T cells from PBMCs. CDR3 bases: TGTGCCAGCTCACCGCCGGAGAGCTTGAACACTGAAGCTTTCTTT. Its protein product is CASSPPESLNTEAFF.